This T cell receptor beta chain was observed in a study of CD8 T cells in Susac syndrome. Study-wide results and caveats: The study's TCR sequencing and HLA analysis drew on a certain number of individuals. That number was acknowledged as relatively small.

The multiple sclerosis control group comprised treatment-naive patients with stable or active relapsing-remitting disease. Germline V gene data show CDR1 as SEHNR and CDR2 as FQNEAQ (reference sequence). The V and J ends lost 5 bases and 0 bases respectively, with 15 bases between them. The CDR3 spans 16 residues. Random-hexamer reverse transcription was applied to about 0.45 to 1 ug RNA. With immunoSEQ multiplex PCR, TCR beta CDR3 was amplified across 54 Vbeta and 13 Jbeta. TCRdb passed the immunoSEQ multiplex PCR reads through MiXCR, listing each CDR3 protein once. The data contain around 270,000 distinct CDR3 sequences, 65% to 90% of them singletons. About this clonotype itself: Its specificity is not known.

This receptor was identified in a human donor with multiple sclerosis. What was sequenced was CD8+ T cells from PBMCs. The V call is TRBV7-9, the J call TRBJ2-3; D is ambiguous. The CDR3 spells CASSPSLTTSTDTQYF. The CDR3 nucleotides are TGTGCCAGCAGCCCCTCGCTAACTACTAGCACAGATACGCAGTATTTT.